This section outlines one TCR beta chain sequence together with its context. Profiled with immunoSEQ multiplex PCR; TCRdb holds only in-frame clones, not every one. The table records tens of thousands of clones, approximately 82% of them present only once. This specimen belongs to a study of PD-L1 blockade in urothelial cancer. Time point of the sample: peripheral blood 6 weeks after treatment start. This CDR3 comprises 15 residues. The germline V gene has CDR1 SGHTA and CDR2 FQGNSA. V was clipped by 1 base and J by 3 bases, with 12 bases between them. The chain links TRBV7-2 to TRBJ1-1, with TRBD1 as a possible D gene (5 bases). The receptor's source is a man in his 70s with urothelial cancer. Specimen: PBMCs, collected around atezolizumab (anti-PD-L1) treatment. CDR3 sequence: CASSLEGLVHTEAFF. CDR3 nucleotide sequence: TGTGCCAGCAGCTTAGAGGGGCTTGTCCACACTGAAGCTTTCTTT.